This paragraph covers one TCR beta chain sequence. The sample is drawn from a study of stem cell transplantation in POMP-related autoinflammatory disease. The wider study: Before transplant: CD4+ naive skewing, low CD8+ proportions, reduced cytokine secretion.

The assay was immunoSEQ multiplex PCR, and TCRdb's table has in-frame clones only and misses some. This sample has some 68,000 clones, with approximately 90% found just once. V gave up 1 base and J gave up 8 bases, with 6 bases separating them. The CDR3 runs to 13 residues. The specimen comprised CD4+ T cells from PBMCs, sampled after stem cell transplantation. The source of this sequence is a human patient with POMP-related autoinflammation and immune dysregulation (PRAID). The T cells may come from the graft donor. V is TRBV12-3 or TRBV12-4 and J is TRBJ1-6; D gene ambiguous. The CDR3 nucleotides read TGTGCCAGCAGTTTAGGCAGTCATTCACCCCTCCACTTT. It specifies CASSLGSHSPLHF.